This T cell receptor beta chain is from a study of technical replicates of blood from a few donors. V gave up 6 bases and J gave up 5 bases; unmatched junction bases: 8. The length of the CDR3 is 14 residues. In germline, CDR1 is SGHTA, CDR2 FQGNSA. Only in-frame clones appear in the TCRdb table, and some are missing; sequencing was by immunoSEQ multiplex PCR. The sample records 65,000 to 95,000 clones, approximately 97% being singletons. Source material: T cells isolated from PBMCs. The chain carries TRBV7-2 and TRBJ1-2; 8 bases align to TRBD1. This receptor was obtained from a human donor in good health. The CDR3 reads CASSRDRQGYGYTF. CDR3 in DNA: TGTGCCAGCAGTCGGGACAGGCAGGGGTATGGCTACACCTTC.